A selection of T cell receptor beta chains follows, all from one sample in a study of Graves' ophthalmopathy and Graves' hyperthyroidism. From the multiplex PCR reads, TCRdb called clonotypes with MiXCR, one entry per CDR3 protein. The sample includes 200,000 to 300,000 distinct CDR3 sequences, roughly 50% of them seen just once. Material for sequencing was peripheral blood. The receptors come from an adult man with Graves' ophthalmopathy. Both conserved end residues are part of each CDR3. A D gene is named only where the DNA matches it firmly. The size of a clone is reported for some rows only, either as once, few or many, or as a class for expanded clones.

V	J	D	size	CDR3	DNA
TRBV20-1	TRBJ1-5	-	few	CSAKRDGNQPQHF	TGCAGTGCTAAGCGGGACGGGAATCAGCCCCAGCATTTT
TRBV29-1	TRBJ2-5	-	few	CSVRPQGGETQYF	TGCAGCGTCCGACCTCAGGGAGGCGAGACCCAGTACTTC
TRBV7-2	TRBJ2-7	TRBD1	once	CASSLSGQGSWYEQYF	TGTGCCAGCAGCTTATCGGGACAGGGTAGTTGGTACGAGCAGTACTTC
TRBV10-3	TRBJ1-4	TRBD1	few	CAISEPGQGGINEKLFF	TGTGCCATCAGTGAGCCAGGACAGGGAGGGATTAATGAAAAACTGTTTTTT
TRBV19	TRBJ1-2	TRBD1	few	CASSITTGGGGYTF	TGTGCCAGTAGTATTACCACAGGGGGAGGTGGCTACACCTTC
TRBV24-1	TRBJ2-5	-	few	CATSGITTQDQETQYF	TGTGCCACCAGTGGTATTACGACACAGGACCAAGAGACCCAGTACTTC
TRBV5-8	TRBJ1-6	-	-	CASSLVGAGSPLHF	TGTGCCAGCAGCTTGGTGGGGGCGGGGTCACCCCTCCACTTT
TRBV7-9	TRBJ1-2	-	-	CASSFYPFQGNGYTF	TGTGCCAGCAGTTTCTACCCTTTCCAGGGGAATGGCTACACCTTC
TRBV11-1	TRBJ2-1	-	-	CASSLTPYEQFF	TGTGCCAGCAGCTTAACACCCTACGAGCAGTTCTTC
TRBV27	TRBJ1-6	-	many	CASSLLGGSPLHF	TGTGCCAGCAGTTTATTAGGAGGTTCACCCCTCCACTTT
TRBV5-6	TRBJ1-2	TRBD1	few	CASSHEGQGPDYGYTF	TGTGCCAGCAGCCACGAAGGACAGGGTCCCGACTATGGCTACACCTTC
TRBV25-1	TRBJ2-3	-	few	CASSPPGEVGDTQYF	TGTGCCAGCAGTCCCCCCGGGGAGGTAGGAGATACGCAGTATTTT
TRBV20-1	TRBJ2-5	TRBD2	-	CSAPGLGQETQYF	TGCAGTGCCCCGGGACTAGGGCAAGAGACCCAGTACTTC
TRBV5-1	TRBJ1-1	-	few	CASSLLGTEAFF	TGTGCCAGCAGCTTACTCGGCACTGAAGCTTTCTTT
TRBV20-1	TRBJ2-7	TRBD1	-	CSASPPGQGDEQYF	TGCAGTGCTAGCCCACCGGGACAGGGTGACGAGCAGTACTTC
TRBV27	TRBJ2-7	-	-	CASSLSVRGGLSYEQYF	TGTGCCAGCAGTTTATCGGTTAGGGGGGGCCTCTCCTACGAGCAGTACTTC
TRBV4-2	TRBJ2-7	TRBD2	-	CASSQEAGGWYEQYF	TGTGCCAGCAGCCAAGAGGCGGGAGGGTGGTACGAGCAGTACTTC
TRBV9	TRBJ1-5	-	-	CASSKGEGSGQPQHF	TGTGCCAGCTCCAAGGGCGAAGGGAGCGGTCAGCCCCAGCATTTT
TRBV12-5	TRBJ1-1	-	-	CASSPGQTSEAFF	TGTGCCAGCAGTCCCGGACAGACATCTGAAGCTTTCTTT
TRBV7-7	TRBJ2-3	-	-	CASSLRDRPFTDTQYF	TGTGCTAGCAGCCTCCGGGACCGGCCTTTCACAGATACGCAGTATTTT
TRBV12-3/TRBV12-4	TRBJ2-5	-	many	CASSPTGAGQETQYF	TGTGCCAGCAGCCCGACCGGGGCGGGCCAAGAGACCCAGTACTTC
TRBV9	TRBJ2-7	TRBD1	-	CASSLNRDRPYEQYF	TGTGCCAGCAGCCTCAACCGGGACAGACCCTACGAGCAGTACTTC
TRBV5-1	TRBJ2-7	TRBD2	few	CASSGTSGVDEQYF	TGCGCCAGCAGCGGGACTAGCGGGGTCGACGAGCAGTACTTC
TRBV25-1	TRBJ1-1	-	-	CASSEFGDPGGNTEAFF	TGTGCCAGCAGTGAATTTGGGGACCCCGGAGGAAACACTGAAGCTTTCTTT
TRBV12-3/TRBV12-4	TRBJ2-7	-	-	CASSTTDDSYEQYF	TGTGCCAGCAGTACGACCGATGACTCCTACGAGCAGTACTTC
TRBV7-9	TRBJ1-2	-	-	CASSLERDNYGYTF	TGTGCCAGCAGCTTAGAGCGGGACAACTATGGCTACACCTTC
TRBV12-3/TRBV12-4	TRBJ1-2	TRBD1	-	CASSSHAGQGVYGYTF	TGTGCCAGCAGTTCCCACGCCGGACAGGGGGTCTATGGCTACACCTTC
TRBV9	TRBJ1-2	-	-	CASSVGGANNNYGYTF	TGTGCCAGCAGCGTGGGGGGGGCCAATAATAACTATGGCTACACCTTC
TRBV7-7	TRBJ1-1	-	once	CASSLDFSAEAFF	TGTGCTAGCAGCTTAGACTTTTCGGCTGAAGCTTTCTTT
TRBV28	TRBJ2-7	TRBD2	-	CASSLAGTAYEQYF	TGTGCCAGCAGTCTAGCGGGAACGGCGTACGAGCAGTACTTC
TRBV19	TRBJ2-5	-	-	CASSIEFNQETQYF	TGTGCCAGTAGTATTGAATTCAATCAAGAGACCCAGTACTTC
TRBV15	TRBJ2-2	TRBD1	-	CATSRDPGTDPTGELFF	TGTGCCACCAGCAGAGATCCCGGGACAGACCCCACCGGGGAGCTGTTTTTT
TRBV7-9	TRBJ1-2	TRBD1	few	CASSSVGTGDGYTF	TGTGCCAGCAGCTCCGTCGGGACAGGCGATGGCTACACCTTC
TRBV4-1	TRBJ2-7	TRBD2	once	CASSQDPGSGSINEQYF	TGCGCCAGCAGCCAAGATCCGGGTAGCGGGAGCATCAACGAGCAGTACTTC
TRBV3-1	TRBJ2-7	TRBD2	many	CASSQDIGPSGSSRF	TGTGCCAGCAGCCAAGATATCGGCCCTAGCGGGAGTTCTAGGTTC
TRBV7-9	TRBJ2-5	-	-	CASNPTGSRETQYF	TGTGCCAGTAACCCTACAGGGAGTCGAGAGACCCAGTACTTC
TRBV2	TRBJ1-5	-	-	CASSDIEDSNQPQHF	TGTGCCAGCAGTGATATAGAGGATAGCAATCAGCCCCAGCATTTT
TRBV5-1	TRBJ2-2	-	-	CASSFARAANTGELFF	TGCGCCAGCAGCTTTGCGCGGGCCGCGAACACCGGGGAGCTGTTTTTT
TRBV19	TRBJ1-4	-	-	CASSFEKLFF	TGTGCCAGTAGTTTCGAAAAACTGTTTTTT
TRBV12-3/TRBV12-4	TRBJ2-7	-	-	CASSLGRVDEQYF	TGTGCCAGCAGTTTGGGCAGGGTGGACGAGCAGTACTTC
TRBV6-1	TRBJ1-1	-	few	CASSSDSEAFF	TGTGCCAGCAGTTCGGACAGTGAAGCTTTCTTT
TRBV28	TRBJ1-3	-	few	CASSLPRTVSGNTIYF	TGTGCCAGCAGTTTGCCTCGGACTGTTTCTGGAAACACCATATATTTT
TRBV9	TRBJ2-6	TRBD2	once	CASSLAGGSSGANVLTF	TGTGCCAGCAGCCTAGCGGGAGGTTCCTCTGGGGCCAACGTCCTGACTTTC
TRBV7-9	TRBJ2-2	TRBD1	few	CASSSRDSNTGELFF	TGTGCCAGCAGCTCCCGGGACAGTAACACCGGGGAGCTGTTTTTT
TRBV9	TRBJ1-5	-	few	CASSVGWGQPQHF	TGTGCCAGCAGCGTAGGATGGGGTCAGCCCCAGCATTTT
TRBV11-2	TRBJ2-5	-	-	CASSSRDIQETQYF	TGTGCCAGCAGCTCCCGGGACATACAAGAGACCCAGTACTTC
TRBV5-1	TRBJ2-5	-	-	CASGTAEETQYF	TGCGCCAGCGGAACAGCGGAAGAGACCCAGTACTTC
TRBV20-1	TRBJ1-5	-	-	CSASPDISNQPQHF	TGCAGTGCTTCCCCCGATATTTCCAATCAGCCCCAGCATTTT
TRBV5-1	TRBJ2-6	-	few	CASSHGRRYSGANVLTF	TGCGCCAGCAGCCACGGGCGACGGTACTCTGGGGCCAACGTCCTGACTTTC
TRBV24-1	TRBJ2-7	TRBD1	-	CATSESGTGNYEQYF	TGTGCCACCAGTGAGTCCGGGACAGGGAACTACGAGCAGTACTTC
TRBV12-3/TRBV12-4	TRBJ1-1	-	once	CASSLGAPEAFF	TGTGCCAGCAGTTTGGGGGCCCCTGAAGCTTTCTTT
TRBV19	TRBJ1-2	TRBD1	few	CASSIRDRIYGYTF	TGTGCCAGTAGTATCCGGGACAGAATCTATGGCTACACCTTC
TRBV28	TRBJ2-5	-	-	CASSSGLSETQYF	TGTGCCAGCAGCTCGGGGTTATCGGAGACCCAGTACTTC
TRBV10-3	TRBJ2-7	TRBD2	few	CATAHLAGGYEQYF	TGTGCCACCGCCCACTTAGCGGGAGGGTACGAGCAGTACTTC
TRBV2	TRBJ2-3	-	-	CASSELFEGDTQYF	TGTGCCAGCAGTGAATTGTTCGAAGGAGATACGCAGTATTTT
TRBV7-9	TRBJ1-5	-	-	CASSSDNQPQHF	TGTGCCAGCAGTTCCGACAATCAGCCCCAGCATTTT
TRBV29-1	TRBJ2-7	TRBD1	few	CSVRDPGQGSSYEQYF	TGCAGCGTTCGGGATCCGGGACAGGGGAGTTCCTACGAGCAGTACTTC
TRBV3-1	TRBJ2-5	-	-	CASTVRETQYF	TGTGCCAGCACGGTTAGGGAGACCCAGTACTTC
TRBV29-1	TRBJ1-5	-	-	CSVEVSLNQPQHF	TGCAGCGTTGAGGTCAGCCTCAATCAGCCCCAGCATTTT
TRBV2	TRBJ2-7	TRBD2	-	CASSVRTSGGISYEQYF	TGCGCCAGCAGTGTTCGGACTAGCGGGGGCATCTCCTACGAGCAGTACTTC